This T cell receptor beta chain originates from a study of blood T cell repertoires in COVID-19. Overall study context: Material from acute and convalescent COVID-19 was sourced from the United States, Italy and Spain. T cells, B-cell-depleted T cells, or PBMCs supplied cDNA or gDNA.

Seattle patient enrollment occurred during active infection, with longitudinal follow-up thereafter. The CDR3 has 15 amino acids. The V gene end was trimmed by 8 bases and the J gene end by 4 bases; junction bases not matched to a gene: 11. Germline values: CDR1 MDHEN, CDR2 SYDVKM. As processed by the authors: Quantification of nucleated cells was approximated via reference gene primer amplification. Generated by immunoSEQ multiplex PCR, the TCRdb table keeps only in-frame clones and is missing some. Clonal size and the V and J genes are those of that table, whereas D and trimming came from the DNA. The sample has approximately 500,000 clones; approximately 91% are singletons.

The sample taken for sequencing was peripheral blood. This TCR was recovered from a woman in her forties or fifties with COVID-19, enrolled during active disease. The chain carries TRBV28 and TRBJ1-2; 9 bases map to TRBD1. The CDR3 protein is CASQPRDRALYGYTF. In DNA form, the CDR3 reads TGTGCCAGCCAACCCCGGGACAGGGCTCTCTATGGCTACACCTTC.